This entry describes one T cell receptor beta chain. Its antigen is as yet unknown. The source of the sample is a study of cytomegalovirus exposure and HLA in healthy donors. Broader study findings: While the bulk of TCR sequences proved rare, some public TCRs turned up in many donors. According to a later analysis, donors in an Asian-associated ancestry cluster reportedly had fewer N-insertions than the approximately 670-donor mean. Per published accounts, TCR beta sequences correctly predicted the HLA-A and HLA-B alleles of most subjects. In a later analysis, CMV-associated beta chains were mostly HLA-associated, it appeared.

Trimming removed 7 bases from V and 10 bases from J, with 19 bases in between. Germline V gene sequence: CDR1 SQVTM, CDR2 ANQGSEA. The CDR3 spans 12 residues. PCR employed 60 Vbeta and 13 Jbeta primers. Sequencing used immunoSEQ multiplex PCR; TCRdb keeps in-frame clones, though not all of them. The table lists about 120,000 clones, roughly three fifths of them singletons. The sequence was collected from a young man in good health and CMV-seronegative. Sequenced: PBMCs. V usage is TRBV29-1 and J usage is TRBJ1-2; tentatively, D is TRBD1 (6 bases). The CDR3 loop reads CSGQNWVGAYTF. DNA of the CDR3: TGCAGCGGGCAGAATTGGGTGGGGGCCTACACCTTC.